This T cell receptor (beta chain) was identified during a study of T cell responses to AZD1222 COVID-19 vaccine. V was pared by 4 bases and J by 6 bases, with 18 bases between. Germline V gives CDR1 SGHNT, CDR2 YYREEE (reference sequence). The CDR3 totals 15 residues. Profiling relied on immunoSEQ multiplex PCR, and the TCRdb table lists in-frame clones only, not all of them. Of under 110,000 clones detected, roughly 90% appear once; the ten largest clones hold about 5.4%. A word on this clone: Its antigen remains unknown.

General study findings and limits: Clonal diversity was possibly underestimated, and white British individuals and females predominated among donors.

The V and J genes are TRBV5-4 and TRBJ2-3; D is possibly TRBD1 or TRBD2 (5 bases each). This material consisted of peripheral blood, taken on day 0 of AZD1222 vaccination. The receptor was derived from an adult in good health. This chain's CDR3 is CASSPRDQLSDTQYF. The CDR3, as DNA: TGTGCCAGCAGCCCTAGGGACCAGTTATCGGATACGCAGTATTTT.